This TCR beta chain comes out of a study of cytomegalovirus exposure and HLA in healthy donors. Comments on this clone: Its antigen is not known.

The CDR3 is 14 residues long. V shed 6 bases, J shed 4 bases, and the junction held 7 bases outside the gene matches. Per germline, CDR1 SEHNR and CDR2 FQNEAQ (reference sequence). Findings of the study overall: Investigators reported around 150 TCR beta chains as tied to cytomegalovirus.

60 Vbeta and 13 Jbeta primers were used in PCR. Libraries were prepared by immunoSEQ multiplex PCR; TCRdb keeps only in-frame clonotypes and omits some of them. This table lists about 30,000 clones. This sequence originates from a female donor in good health and CMV-seronegative. The sample comprised PBMCs. The V and J genes are TRBV7-9 and TRBJ1-1; the match to TRBD1 covers 8 bases. CDR3 in DNA: TGTGCCAGCAGGTCAGGGGGCCGGGGCACTGAAGCTTTCTTT. This gives the protein CASRSGGRGTEAFF.